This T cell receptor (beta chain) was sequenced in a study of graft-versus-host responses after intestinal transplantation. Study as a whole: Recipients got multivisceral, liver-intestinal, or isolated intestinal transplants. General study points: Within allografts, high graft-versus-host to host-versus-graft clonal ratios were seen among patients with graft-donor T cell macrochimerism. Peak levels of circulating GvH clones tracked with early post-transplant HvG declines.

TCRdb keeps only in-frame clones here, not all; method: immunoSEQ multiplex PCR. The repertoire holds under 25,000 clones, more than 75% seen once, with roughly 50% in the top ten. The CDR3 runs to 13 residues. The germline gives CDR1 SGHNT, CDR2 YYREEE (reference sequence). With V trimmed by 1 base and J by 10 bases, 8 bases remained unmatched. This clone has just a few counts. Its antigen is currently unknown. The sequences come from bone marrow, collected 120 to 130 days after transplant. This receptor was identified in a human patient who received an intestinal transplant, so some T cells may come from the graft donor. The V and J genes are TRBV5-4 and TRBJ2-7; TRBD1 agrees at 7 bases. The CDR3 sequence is CASSLKIGGEQYF. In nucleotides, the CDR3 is TGTGCCAGCAGCTTGAAGATAGGGGGCGAACAGTACTTC.